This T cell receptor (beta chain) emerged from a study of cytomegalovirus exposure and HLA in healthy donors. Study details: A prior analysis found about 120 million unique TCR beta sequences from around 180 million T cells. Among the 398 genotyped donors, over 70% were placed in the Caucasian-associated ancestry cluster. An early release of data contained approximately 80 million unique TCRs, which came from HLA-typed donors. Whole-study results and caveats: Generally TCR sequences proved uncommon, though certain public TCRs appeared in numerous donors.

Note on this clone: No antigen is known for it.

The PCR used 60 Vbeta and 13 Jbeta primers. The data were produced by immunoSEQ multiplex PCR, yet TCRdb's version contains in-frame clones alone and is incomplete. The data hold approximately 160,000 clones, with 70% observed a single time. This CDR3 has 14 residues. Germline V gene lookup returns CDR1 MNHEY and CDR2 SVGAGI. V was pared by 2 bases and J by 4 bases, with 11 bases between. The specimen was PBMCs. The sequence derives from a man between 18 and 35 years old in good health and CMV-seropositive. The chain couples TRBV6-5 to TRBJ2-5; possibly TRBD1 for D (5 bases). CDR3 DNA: TGTGCCAGCAGTTACGGCAGGGATCGAGAGACCCAGTACTTC. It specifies CASSYGRDRETQYF.